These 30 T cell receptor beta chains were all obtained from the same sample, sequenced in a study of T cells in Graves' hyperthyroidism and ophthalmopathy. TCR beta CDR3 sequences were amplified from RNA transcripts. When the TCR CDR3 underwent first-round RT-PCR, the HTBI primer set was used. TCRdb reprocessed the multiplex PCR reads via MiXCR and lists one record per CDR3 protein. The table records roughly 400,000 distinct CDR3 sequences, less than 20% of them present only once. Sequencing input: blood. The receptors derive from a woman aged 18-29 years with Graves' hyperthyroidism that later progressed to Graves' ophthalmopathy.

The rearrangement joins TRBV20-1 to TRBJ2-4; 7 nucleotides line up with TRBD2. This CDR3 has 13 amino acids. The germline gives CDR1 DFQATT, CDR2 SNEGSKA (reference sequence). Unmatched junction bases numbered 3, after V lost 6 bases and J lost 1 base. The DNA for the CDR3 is TGCAGTGCGGGGGGGGTCGCCAAAAACATTCAGTACTTC. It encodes CSAGGVAKNIQYF.

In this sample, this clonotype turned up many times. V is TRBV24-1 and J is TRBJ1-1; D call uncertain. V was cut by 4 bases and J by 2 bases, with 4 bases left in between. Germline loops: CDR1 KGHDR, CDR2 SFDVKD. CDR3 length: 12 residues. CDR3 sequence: CATSEGNTEAFF. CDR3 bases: TGTGCCACCAGTGAGGGCAACACTGAAGCTTTCTTT.

The CDR3 here is CASSNYFETEGGSNYGYTF. In DNA form, the CDR3 reads TGTGCCAGCAGTAACTACTTCGAGACAGAGGGGGGTTCGAACTATGGCTACACCTTC. The rearrangement uses TRBV28 and TRBJ1-2, with D perhaps matching TRBD1 (6 bases). V was shortened by 5 bases and J by 2 bases, with 27 bases between the two germline ends. CDR3 length: 19 residues. From germline, CDR1 is MDHEN and CDR2 SYDVKM.

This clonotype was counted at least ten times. CDR3 nucleotides: TGTGCCAGCAGCTTAAGCCTCCCGTCGGCTGTAAACAAGAGGCACGAGCAGTACTTC. It is translated as CASSLSLPSAVNKRHEQYF. J is TRBJ2-7 and V is TRBV7-2; no clear D. The CDR3 has 19 residues. The V and J ends lost 2 bases and 5 bases respectively, with 28 bases between them. CDR1 SGHTA and CDR2 FQGNSA come from the germline V gene.

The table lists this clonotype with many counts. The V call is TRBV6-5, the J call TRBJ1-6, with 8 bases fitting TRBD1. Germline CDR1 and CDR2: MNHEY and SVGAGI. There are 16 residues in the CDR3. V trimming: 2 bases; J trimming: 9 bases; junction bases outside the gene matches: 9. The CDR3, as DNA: TGTGCCAGCAGTTACCCTACAGGGGGGAAGGTTTCACCCCTCCACTTT. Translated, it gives CASSYPTGGKVSPLHF.

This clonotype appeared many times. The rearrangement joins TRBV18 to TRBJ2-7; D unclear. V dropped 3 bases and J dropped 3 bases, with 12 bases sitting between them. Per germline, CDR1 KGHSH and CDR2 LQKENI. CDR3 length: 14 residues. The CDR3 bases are TGTGCCAGCTCACCCAACGGCGGAAACTACGAGCAGTACTTC. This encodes CASSPNGGNYEQYF.

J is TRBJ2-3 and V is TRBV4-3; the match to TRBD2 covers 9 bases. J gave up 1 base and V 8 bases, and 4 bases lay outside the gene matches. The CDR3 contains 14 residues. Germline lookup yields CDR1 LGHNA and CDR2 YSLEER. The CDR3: CASAWTSGTDTQYF. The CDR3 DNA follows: TGCGCCAGCGCCTGGACTAGCGGCACAGATACGCAGTATTTT.

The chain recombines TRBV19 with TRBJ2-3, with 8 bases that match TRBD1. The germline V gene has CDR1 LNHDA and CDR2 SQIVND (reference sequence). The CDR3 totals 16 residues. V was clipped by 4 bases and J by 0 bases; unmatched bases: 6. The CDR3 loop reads CASSKNRGASTDTQYF. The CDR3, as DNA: TGTGCCAGTAGTAAAAACAGGGGGGCTAGCACAGATACGCAGTATTTT.

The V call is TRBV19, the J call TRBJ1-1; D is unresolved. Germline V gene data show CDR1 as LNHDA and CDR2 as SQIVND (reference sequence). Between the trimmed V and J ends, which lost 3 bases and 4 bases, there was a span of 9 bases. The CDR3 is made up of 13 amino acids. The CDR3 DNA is TGTGCCAGTAGTATGTCCGGGGTCACTGAAGCTTTCTTT. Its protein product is CASSMSGVTEAFF.

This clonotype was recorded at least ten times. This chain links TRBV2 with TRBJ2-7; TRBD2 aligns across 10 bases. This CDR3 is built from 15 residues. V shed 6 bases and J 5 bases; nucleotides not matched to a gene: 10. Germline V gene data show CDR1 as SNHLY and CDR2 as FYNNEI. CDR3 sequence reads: CASRPSGSFVDEQYF. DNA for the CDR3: TGTGCCAGCAGACCTAGCGGGAGCTTTGTAGACGAGCAGTACTTC.

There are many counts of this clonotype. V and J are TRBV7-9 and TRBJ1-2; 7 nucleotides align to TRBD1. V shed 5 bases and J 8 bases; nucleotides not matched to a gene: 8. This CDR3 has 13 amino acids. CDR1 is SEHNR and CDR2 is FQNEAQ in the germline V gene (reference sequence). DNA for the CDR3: TGTGCCAGCAGCCTTACAGGGGCGAGAGGCTACACCTTC. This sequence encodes CASSLTGARGYTF.

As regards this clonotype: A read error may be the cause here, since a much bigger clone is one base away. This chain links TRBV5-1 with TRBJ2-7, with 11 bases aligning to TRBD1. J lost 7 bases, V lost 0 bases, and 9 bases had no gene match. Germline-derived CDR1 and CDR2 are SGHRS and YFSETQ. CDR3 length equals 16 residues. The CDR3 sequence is CASSLAPGQGDDEQYF. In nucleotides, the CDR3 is TGCGCCAGCAGCTTGGCCCCGGGACAGGGGGACGATGAGCAGTACTTC. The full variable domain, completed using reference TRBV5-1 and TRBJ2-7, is KAGVTQTPRYLIKTRGQQVTLSCSPISGHRSVSWYQQTPGQGLQFLFEYFSETQRNKGNFPGRFSGRQFSNSRSEMNVSTLELGDSALYLCASSLAPGQGDDEQYFGPGTRLTVT.

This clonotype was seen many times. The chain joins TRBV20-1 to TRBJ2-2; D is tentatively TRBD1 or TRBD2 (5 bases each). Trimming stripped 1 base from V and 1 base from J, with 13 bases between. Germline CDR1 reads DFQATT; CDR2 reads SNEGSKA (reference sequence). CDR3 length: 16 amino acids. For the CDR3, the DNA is TGCAGTGCTAGAGGGGGGAAAGGGGTGAACACCGGGGAGCTGTTTTTT. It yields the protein CSARGGKGVNTGELFF.

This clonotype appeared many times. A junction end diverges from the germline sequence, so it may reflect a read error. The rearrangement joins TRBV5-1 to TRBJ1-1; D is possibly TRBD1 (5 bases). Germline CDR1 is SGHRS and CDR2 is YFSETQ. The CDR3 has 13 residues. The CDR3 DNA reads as TGTGCCAGCAGCTTTCAGGGAGACACTGAAGCTTTCTTT. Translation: CASSFQGDTEAFF. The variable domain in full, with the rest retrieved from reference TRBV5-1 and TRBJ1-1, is KAGVTQTPRYLIKTRGQQVTLSCSPISGHRSVSWYQQTPGQGLQFLFEYFSETQRNKGNFPGRFSGRQFSNSRSEMNVSTLELGDSALYLCASSFQGDTEAFFGQGTRLTVV.

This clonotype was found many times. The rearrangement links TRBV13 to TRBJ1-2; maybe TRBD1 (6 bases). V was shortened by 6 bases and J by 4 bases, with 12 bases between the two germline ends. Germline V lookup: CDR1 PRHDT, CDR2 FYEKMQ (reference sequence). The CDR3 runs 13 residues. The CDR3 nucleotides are TGTGCCAGCAGATGGGGGGCGACCTATGGCTACACCTTC. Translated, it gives CASRWGATYGYTF.

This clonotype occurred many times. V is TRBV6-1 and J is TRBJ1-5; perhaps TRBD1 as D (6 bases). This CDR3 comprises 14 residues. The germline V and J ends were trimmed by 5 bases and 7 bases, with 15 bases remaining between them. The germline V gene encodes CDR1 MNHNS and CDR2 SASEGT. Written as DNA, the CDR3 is TGTGCCAGCAGTTTAACAGGGAAAGGACAGCCCCAGCATTTT. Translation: CASSLTGKGQPQHF.

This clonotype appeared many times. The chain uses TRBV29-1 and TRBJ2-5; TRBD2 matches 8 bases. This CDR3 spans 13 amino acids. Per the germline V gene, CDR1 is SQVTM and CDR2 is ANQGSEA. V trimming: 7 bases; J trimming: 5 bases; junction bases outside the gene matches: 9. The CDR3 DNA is TGCAGCGGGGGTGCGGGGGGTCGGGAGACCCAGTACTTC. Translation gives CSGGAGGRETQYF.

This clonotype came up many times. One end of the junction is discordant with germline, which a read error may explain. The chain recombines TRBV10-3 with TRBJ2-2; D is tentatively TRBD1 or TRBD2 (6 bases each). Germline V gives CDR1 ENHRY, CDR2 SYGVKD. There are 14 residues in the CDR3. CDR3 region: CAITGAVDTEELFF. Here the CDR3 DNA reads TGTGCCATCACGGGGGCAGTTGACACCGAGGAGCTGTTTTTT.

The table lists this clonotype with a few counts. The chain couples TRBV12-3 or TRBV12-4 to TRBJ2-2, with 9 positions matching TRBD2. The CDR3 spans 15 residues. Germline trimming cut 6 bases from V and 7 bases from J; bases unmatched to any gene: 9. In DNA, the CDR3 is TGTGCCAGCAGATACAGGGCGGGAGGGCACGGGGAGCTGTTTTTT. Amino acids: CASRYRAGGHGELFF.

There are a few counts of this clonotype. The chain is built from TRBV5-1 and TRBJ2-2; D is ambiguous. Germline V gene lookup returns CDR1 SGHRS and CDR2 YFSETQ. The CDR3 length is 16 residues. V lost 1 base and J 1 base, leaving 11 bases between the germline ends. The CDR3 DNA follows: TGCGCCAGCAGCTTGCTGCTCGTAGAGAACACCGGGGAGCTGTTTTTT. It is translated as CASSLLLVENTGELFF.

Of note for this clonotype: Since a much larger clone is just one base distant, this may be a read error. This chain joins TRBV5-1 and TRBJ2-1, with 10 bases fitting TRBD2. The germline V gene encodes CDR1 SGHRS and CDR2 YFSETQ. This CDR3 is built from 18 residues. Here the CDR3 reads CASSFLAGVPSSYNERFF. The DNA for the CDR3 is TGCGCCAGCAGCTTTCTAGCGGGAGTCCCAAGCTCCTACAATGAGCGGTTCTTC.

The CDR3 DNA reads TGTGCCAGCAGTTACAGGGTTCGCAATCAGCCCCAGCATTTT. Amino acid sequence: CASSYRVRNQPQHF. The gene calls are TRBV28 and TRBJ1-5; perhaps TRBD1 as D (6 bases). The CDR3 totals 14 residues. Trimming shortened V by 4 bases and J by 2 bases, and 9 bases separated the two germline ends. Germline V gene lookup returns CDR1 MDHEN and CDR2 SYDVKM.

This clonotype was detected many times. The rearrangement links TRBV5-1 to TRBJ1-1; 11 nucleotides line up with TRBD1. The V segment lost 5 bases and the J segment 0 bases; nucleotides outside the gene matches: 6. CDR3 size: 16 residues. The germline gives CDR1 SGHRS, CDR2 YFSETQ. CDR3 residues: CASSRGQGAMNTEAFF. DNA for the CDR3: TGCGCCAGCAGTCGAGGACAGGGGGCCATGAACACTGAAGCTTTCTTT.

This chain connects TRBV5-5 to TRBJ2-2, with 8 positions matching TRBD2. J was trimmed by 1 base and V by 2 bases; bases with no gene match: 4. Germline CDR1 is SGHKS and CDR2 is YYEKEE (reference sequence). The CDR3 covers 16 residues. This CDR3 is CASSLVLAENTGELFF. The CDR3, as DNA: TGTGCCAGCAGCTTAGTACTAGCGGAGAACACCGGGGAGCTGTTTTTT.

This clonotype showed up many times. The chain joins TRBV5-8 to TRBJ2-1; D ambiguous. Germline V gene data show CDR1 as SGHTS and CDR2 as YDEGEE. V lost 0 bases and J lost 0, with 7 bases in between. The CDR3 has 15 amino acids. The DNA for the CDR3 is TGTGCCAGCAGCTTGGGGGCTAGCTCCTACAATGAGCAGTTCTTC. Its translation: CASSLGASSYNEQFF.

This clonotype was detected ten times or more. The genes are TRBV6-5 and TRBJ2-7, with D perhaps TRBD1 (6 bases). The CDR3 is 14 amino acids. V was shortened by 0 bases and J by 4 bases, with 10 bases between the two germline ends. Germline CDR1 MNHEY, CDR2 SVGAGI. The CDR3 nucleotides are TGTGCCAGCAGTTACTCGGGACACCAATACGAGCAGTACTTC. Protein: CASSYSGHQYEQYF.

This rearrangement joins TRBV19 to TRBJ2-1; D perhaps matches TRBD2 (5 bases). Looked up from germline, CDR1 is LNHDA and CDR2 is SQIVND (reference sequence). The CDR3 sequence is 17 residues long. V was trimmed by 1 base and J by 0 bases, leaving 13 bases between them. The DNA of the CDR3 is TGTGCCAGTAGTATAGGAGGGCTGGCAAGCTCCTACAATGAGCAGTTCTTC. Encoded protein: CASSIGGLASSYNEQFF.

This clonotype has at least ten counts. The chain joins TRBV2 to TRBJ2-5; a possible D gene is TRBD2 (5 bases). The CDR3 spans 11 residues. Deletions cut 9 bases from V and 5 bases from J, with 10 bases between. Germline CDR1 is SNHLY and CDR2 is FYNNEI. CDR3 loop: CASYPGETQYF. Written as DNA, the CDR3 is TGTGCCAGTTACCCGGGGGAGACCCAGTACTTC.

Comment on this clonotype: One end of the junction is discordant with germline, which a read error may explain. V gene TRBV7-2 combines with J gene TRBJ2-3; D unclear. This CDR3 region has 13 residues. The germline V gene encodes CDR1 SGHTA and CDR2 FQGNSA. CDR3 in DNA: TGTGCCAGCGGCTTAGATTTCCCAGATACGCAGTATTTT. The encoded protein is CASGLDFPDTQYF.

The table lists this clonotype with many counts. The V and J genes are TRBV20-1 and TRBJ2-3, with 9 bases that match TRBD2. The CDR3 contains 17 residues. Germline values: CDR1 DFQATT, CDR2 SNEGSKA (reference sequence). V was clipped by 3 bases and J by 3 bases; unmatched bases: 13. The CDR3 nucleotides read TGCAGTGCTAGGCCGGCGGGAGGGGAGAGAGGGACAGATACGCAGTATTTT. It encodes CSARPAGGERGTDTQYF.